Here is one TCR beta chain with its context. No antigen is known for it. Nothing much larger sits one base from this clone, and base qualities are not available. The method behind the library was the immunoSEQ multiplex PCR assay. For the multiplex PCR, a mixture combining 60 forward primers for TCR Vbeta segments and 13 reverse primers for TCR Jbeta segments was used. Amplification of the CDR3 region of rearranged TCR beta genes was performed with a multiplex PCR assay on genomic DNA. The Illumina HiSeq System was used to sequence the amplified TCR beta libraries as 87-base-pair reads. On the authors' methods: A later analysis counted 65 million to 90 million unique TCR beta chains across the approximately 700 repertoires, and about 10 million of these chains were shared by at least two donors. A nearest-neighbor algorithm error-corrected the raw reads and collapsed the reads into unique sequences, merging closely related sequences to remove PCR and sequencing errors. To assign V, D and J gene segments, CDR3 sequences were aligned to IMGT reference sequences. For a sequence to be retained, a match of at least six nucleotides to both a V gene segment and a J gene segment was required. A rearrangement was called productive if the CDR3 had no stop codons and remained in frame with V and J, and every other rearrangement was called non-productive. Following IMGT convention, CDR3 was defined as the stretch from the second conserved V-encoded cysteine up to the conserved J-encoded phenylalanine. The earlier analysis of some 600 of the donors excluded sequences that lacked an unambiguous match to a single V gene segment. An earlier analysis of over 450 of the donors classified V segments as functional when productive rearrangements were above 56.7% and as segregating when the standard deviation between donors was above 5%. A statistical classification framework was built for diagnosing cytomegalovirus status from the catalog of TCR beta chain sequences. In a later analysis, TCR nucleotide sequences were compared against IMGT/GENE-DB human TR gene sequences so that V and J genes could be assigned. A later analysis assigned CDR3 sequences and most-parsimonious VDJ recombination scenarios with the TCRdist pipeline. A later analysis defined each TCR beta chain by its CDR3 amino acid sequence plus V-gene family, and excluded reads lacking a unique V-gene family. In a later analysis, some 600 highly shared, low-generation-probability nucleotide sequences were removed to address suspected cross-contamination and a sequencing artifact. In a later analysis, a clonal expansion index was calculated for each public chain from normalized within-repertoire ranks of inferred template counts. In a later analysis, generation probabilities were computed using a VDJ recombination model fitted to out-of-frame rearrangements, and the results were checked against IGoR. Hypergeometric tests were used in a later analysis to score TCR-TCR, TCR-HLA and TCR-CMV co-occurrence, with a repertoire-size bias correction applied to the TCR pairs. A later analysis estimated false discovery rates by permuting HLA or CMV assignments 20 times. In a later analysis, co-occurring TCRs were grouped with DBSCAN, and TCRdist sequence similarity was added when clustering was performed within HLA-allele-positive subsets. Repertoires with fewer than 30,000 or more than 120,000 public chains were left out of co-occurrence clustering, as were about 5 repertoires with anomalous nucleotide sharing. Drawn from immuneACCESS, this table holds only the in-frame rearrangements with V and J called that TCRdb kept. Clones are partly lost; checked studies trace under half to an unresolved V gene and leave the rest unexplained. D and trimming were read from the DNA, whereas the V and J calls and clone size are those reported in that table. The sample table shows 150,000 to 180,000 clones, and roughly 74% are seen once. About 2.7% of the sample goes to the ten largest clones.

The trim is 0 bases for V and 4 bases for J, with a gap of 4 bases between the germline ends. In the germline V gene, CDR1 corresponds to SGDLS and CDR2 to YYNGEE. The CDR3 covers 13 residues, taking in both the cysteine and the phenylalanine. Only the CDR3 part of the read is kept: 39 bases, read in frame from the first base. This entry belongs to a study of cytomegalovirus exposure and HLA in healthy donors (dated by TCRdb to about 2017). For context, the study as a whole: An earlier analysis of some 600 of the donors reported around 280 Gb of sequence data and some 110 million unique TCR beta sequences obtained from some 170 million T cells. An early release that covered 640 HLA-typed donors contained about 290 gigabases of sequencing data and around 80 million unique TCR sequences. Among the roughly 400 genotyped donors, around 81% belonged to the genetic ancestry cluster associated with self-reported Caucasian donors. The study aimed to test whether signatures of past pathogen exposure could be identified by cataloging public T cell receptors. The T cell repertoires of around 730 subjects were profiled by immunosequencing and related to cytomegalovirus serostatus. In addition to the first cohort of 500 to 850 subjects, a separate validation cohort of 120 different subjects was used. High-throughput TCR immunosequencing, statistical association of individual TCRs with disease status, and machine learning were combined to predict cytomegalovirus infection status. In a later analysis, previously published TCR beta repertoires from roughly 710 donors were re-analyzed and high-resolution HLA genotyping was added so that TCR occurrence patterns could be studied. The later analysis used no new phenotypic data to find candidate immune exposures, relying instead on TCR beta sequences and their occurrence across donors. To decide whether each TCR beta V gene segment behaved as functional or pseudogenic, an earlier analysis of fewer than 750 of the donors relied on high-throughput TCR beta sequencing. Donor age, sex, ethnicity and CMV serostatus were collected together with the repertoire data. Genome-wide SNP genotypes for about 65% of the roughly 670 donors were used in a later genetic analysis, which treated that subset as a discovery cohort. Every discovery cohort repertoire had been produced on one sequencing platform. HLA typing included class I and class II loci at four-digit resolution. Typing coverage differed by locus: A, B, C, DRB1 and DQB1 were typed in roughly 620-630 donors, DQA1 in about 560, DPA1 in some 600, and DPB1 in 400 to 490. Roughly five DR-DQ haplotypes were handled as single units for association and clustering because linkage in the cohort was strong. Among 300 to 500 genotyped donors of the cohort, an average of approximately 200,000 unique TCR beta nucleotide sequences was sequenced per donor, of which about 19% were non-productive. On the study overall, not on this receptor specifically: According to the authors, the approach could potentially be generalized to other disease states and immunological phenotypes. A further reported finding was that TCR beta sequences accurately predicted the HLA-A and HLA-B alleles for most subjects in the first cohort. Because counts were too low, some 16 rarely observed V segments, including chromosome 9 orphons, were excluded from the earlier analysis of fewer than 650 of the donors. An association between a missense DCLRE1C variant and V-gene and J-gene trimming of TCR beta chains was found in a later genetic analysis and replicated in an independent cohort. An earlier analysis of roughly 570 of the donors showed that most TCR beta V segments appeared in productive rearrangements either about 90% or about 30% of the time, which broadly matched IMGT annotations. A later genetic analysis reported fewer N-insertions in productive TCRs among donors in an Asian-associated ancestry cluster than the approximately 700-donor mean. A few of the identified cytomegalovirus-associated TCR beta chains were confirmed in vitro to be specific for cytomegalovirus antigens. A later analysis reported that several top co-occurrence clusters appeared linked to parvovirus B19, influenza, CMV and Epstein-Barr virus. This cohort had only TCR beta chains sequenced, and the lack of alpha or paired-chain data limited which features could be detected. Most CMV-associated TCR beta chains appeared to be HLA-restricted in a later analysis, and the HLA associations seemed to be driven largely by CMV exposure. CMV serostatus was the only immune exposure information available for the cohort. The study gave a list of some 150 TCR beta chains associated with cytomegalovirus. Specific HLA alleles were associated with over 15,000 TCR beta sequences at a false discovery rate of 0.05 in a later analysis. Strong co-occurrence of HLA alleles, especially DR and DQ, made assigning TCR associations to individual alleles difficult. Most TCR sequences were observed very rarely across donors, whereas some public TCRs were present in many individuals. Because the 87-base-pair reads could not distinguish some IMGT-functional V segments, including TRBV6-2 and TRBV6-3, those segments were excluded. The classifier was reported to diagnose cytomegalovirus status with high specificity and sensitivity in both the original and validation cohorts. A cluster of highly shared sequence variants was judged likely to represent a technical artifact of the sequencing pipeline. Sequencing depth was assumed to be roughly uniform across donors in the presence/absence analyses, though that assumption may not hold. In a later analysis, HLA-associated TCR beta chains showed more clonal expansion and lower generation probabilities than non-associated chains that were equally common. Linkage disequilibrium might explain the correlated functional status among segregating V segments, but an unknown experimental factor could not be excluded. According to a later analysis, TCR association rates differed among HLA loci, with DRB1 alleles showing the most associated TCRs and HLA-C alleles showing the fewest. HLA typing was unavailable for some donors at each locus, so association tests used only the typed subset.

In total, roughly 670 healthy bone marrow donors made up the cohort. Cohort members were all nominally healthy when sampled, although unrecorded immune exposures were likely present. The donor tested CMV seronegative, placing the donor among the 300 to 450 seronegative members of the cohort. Every donor gave a peripheral blood sample, and the peripheral blood mononuclear cells from that sample were used for TCR beta sequencing. Genomic DNA was extracted from the blood cell samples with the Qiagen DNeasy Blood Extraction Kit. Input material: PBMCs. This clonotype was sampled from a man aged 18-30 years in good health and CMV-seronegative. The sequence joins TRBV9 to TRBJ1-4; no D gene is confidently identified. The DNA is as follows: TGTGCCAGCAGCGTAGCTCTTAATGAAAAACTGTTTTTT. Translated, this is CASSVALNEKLFF. Reference TRBV9 and TRBJ1-4 proteins supply the regions before and after the CDR3; the full variable domain is: DSGVTQTPKHLITATGQRVTLRCSPRSGDLSVYWYQQSLDQGLQFLIQYYNGEERAKGNILERFSAQQFPDLHSELNLSSLELGDSALYFCASSVALNEKLFFGSGTQLSVL.